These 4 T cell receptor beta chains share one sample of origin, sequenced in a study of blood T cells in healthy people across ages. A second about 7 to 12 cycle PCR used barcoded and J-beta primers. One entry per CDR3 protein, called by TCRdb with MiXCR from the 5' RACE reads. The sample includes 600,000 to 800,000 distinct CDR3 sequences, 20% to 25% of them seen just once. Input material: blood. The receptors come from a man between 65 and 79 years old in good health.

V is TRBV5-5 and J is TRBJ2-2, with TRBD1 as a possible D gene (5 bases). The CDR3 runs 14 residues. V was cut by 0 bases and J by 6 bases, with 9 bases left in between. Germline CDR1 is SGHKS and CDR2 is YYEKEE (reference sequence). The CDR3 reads CASSLEGIPGELFF. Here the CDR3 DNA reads TGTGCCAGCAGCTTGGAGGGGATCCCCGGGGAGCTGTTTTTT.

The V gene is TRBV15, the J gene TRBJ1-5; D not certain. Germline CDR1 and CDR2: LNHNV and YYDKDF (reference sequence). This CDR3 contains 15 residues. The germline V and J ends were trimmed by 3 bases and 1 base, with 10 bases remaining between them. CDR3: CATSSSETSNQPQHF. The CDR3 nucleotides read TGTGCCACCAGCAGCTCCGAGACAAGCAATCAGCCCCAGCATTTT.

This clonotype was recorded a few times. This CDR3 reads CASSYPDSFQETQYF. The CDR3 region has the DNA TGTGCCAGCAGTTACCCAGACAGCTTTCAAGAGACCCAGTACTTC. The V and J genes are TRBV6-6 and TRBJ2-5, with D tentatively TRBD1 (5 bases). CDR3 length: 15 residues. Germline loops: CDR1 MNHNY, CDR2 SVGAGI (reference sequence). V lost 2 bases to trimming and J lost 2 bases, with 12 bases between them.

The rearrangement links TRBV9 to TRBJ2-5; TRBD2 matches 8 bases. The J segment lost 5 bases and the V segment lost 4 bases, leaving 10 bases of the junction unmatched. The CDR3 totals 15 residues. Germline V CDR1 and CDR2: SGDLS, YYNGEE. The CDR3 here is CASSPVAGIWETQYF. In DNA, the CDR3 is TGTGCCAGCAGCCCCGTAGCGGGAATTTGGGAGACCCAGTACTTC.